The clone carrying this TCR beta chain was recorded only once. Its antigen is as yet unknown. Other DNA variants within this sample encode the same CDR3. The CDR3 loop spans 15 amino acids. The germline CDR1 and CDR2 sequences are MNHNS and SASEGT. Trimming removed 3 bases from V and 2 bases from J, with 11 bases in between. These data are taken from a study of shared clonotypes between healthy human individuals. Overall study findings and caveats: Represented genetic and exposure-history diversity was restricted by having few donors.

Clones were read by immunoSEQ multiplex PCR, and TCRdb kept only the in-frame ones, dropping some. Of about 560,000 clones listed, 70% to 80% were seen once; the top ten hold more than 10%. The sequenced sample consisted of PBMCs. The clonotype originates from a woman in her thirties or forties in good health. Some clones in this sample may be carry-over from other donors' samples. The genes are TRBV6-1 and TRBJ1-5; D gene uncertain. The CDR3, as DNA: TGTGCCAGCAGTGATTTGGGGATTGGCAATCAGCCCCAGCATTTT. This gives the protein CASSDLGIGNQPQHF.